This T cell receptor beta chain was recovered during a study of T-cell memory formation after mild COVID-19 (dated by TCRdb to the early 2020s). Broadly, across the study: TCR sequence clusters from the two donors were found to be largely donor specific. T-cell clones expanding and contracting after mild COVID-19 in two donors were tracked by longitudinal TCRalpha and TCRbeta repertoire sequencing. The cohort was made up of two young adult volunteers, one female and one male, who were previously healthy. Summary of the overall study and its limitations: Clones contracting from day 15 to 85 had balanced CD4/CD8 phenotypes, while a second wave expanding from day 15 to 37 was biased towards CD4+. SARS-CoV-2 specificity was not confirmed for the second-wave clones peaking on day 37. The study included only a couple of mild cases, and larger cohorts that include severe cases with pre-infection samples were judged to be necessary. Some responding clones were detected in pre-infection memory, which suggested that pre-existing cross-reactive memory T cells had joined the SARS-CoV-2 response. Contracting CD4+ clones were found mainly in CM and EM memory subsets, while CD8+ clones were enriched in EMRA.

Ficoll-Paque density gradient centrifugation was used to isolate PBMCs. TCRdb names Illumina NovaSeq 6000 as the instrument used. cDNA libraries for TCRalpha and TCRbeta were prepared by 5'RACE using constant-segment primers, with sample barcodes and unique molecular identifiers added. RNA was extracted from every sample with Trizol reagent. Amplification of the libraries took two PCR steps, and the second step added a second sample barcode plus Illumina TruSeq adapters. The libraries were sequenced on an Illumina NovaSeq using 2 x 150 bp paired-end reads. The paper's processing steps were these. Demultiplexing of reads and collapsing into UMI-guided consensus sequences were performed with migec v1.2.7. Using mixcr v2.1.11, UMI consensuses were aligned to TRA and TRB V and J templates and then assembled into clonotypes. A clonotype was counted as expanded or contracted only if both edgeR and NoisET called the change significant, with noise models trained on biological replicates. edgeR calls used a false discovery rate-adjusted p below 0.01 and a log2 fold-change threshold of 1. As an exploratory analysis of dynamics, PCA with hierarchical clustering was applied to max-normalized trajectories of the 1000 most abundant clonotypes. The CD4 or CD8 phenotype of responding clones was assigned using the separately sequenced CD4+ and CD8+ repertoires. TCRdb redid the processing of the public reads, applying fastp at Q25 and MiXCR, and retained in-frame beta chains. Rows matching on CDR3 protein sequence are summarized as one entry with the most common DNA and genes. The authors' filters were not applied to this entry. This sample comprises just over 350,000 distinct CDR3 sequences, about an eighth of them detected only once. The ten top clones hold 20% to 25% of the sample.

Trimming takes 7 bases from V and 5 bases from J, and the germline ends sit 17 bases apart. The CDR3, cysteine through phenylalanine, is 14 amino acids long. This entry keeps only the CDR3 DNA: 42 bases, framed from base 1. CDR1 is given as MNHNY and CDR2 as SVGAGI, both from the germline V gene (reference sequence). For this clonotype: The target of this receptor is not known. No clone much larger than this one lies a single base away; base qualities are absent.

This sequence was found in a man aged 18 to 30 who had mild COVID-19 (a few samples of this study predate the infection). The sample titles of this study are shuffled in the database, so cell type and time point are left out; the donor was told from shared clones. The chain is assembled from TRBV6-6 and TRBJ2-5; no D gene call is confident. The material sequenced was PBMCs or a T cell subset sorted from them (not recorded which). The sequenced DNA: TGTGCCAGCACTTCGCCTGGTGGTTCGGAGACCCAGTACTTC. Translated, it gives CASTSPGGSETQYF.